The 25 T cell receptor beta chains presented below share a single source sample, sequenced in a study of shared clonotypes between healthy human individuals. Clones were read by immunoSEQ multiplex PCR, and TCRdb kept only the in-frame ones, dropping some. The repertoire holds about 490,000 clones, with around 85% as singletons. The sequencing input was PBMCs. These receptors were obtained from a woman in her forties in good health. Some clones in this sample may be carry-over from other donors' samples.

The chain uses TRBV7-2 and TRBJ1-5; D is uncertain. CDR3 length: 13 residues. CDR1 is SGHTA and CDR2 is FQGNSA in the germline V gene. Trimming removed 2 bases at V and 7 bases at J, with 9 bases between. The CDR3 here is CASSLSGGQPQHF. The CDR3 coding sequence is TGTGCCAGCAGCTTAAGTGGAGGACAGCCCCAGCATTTT. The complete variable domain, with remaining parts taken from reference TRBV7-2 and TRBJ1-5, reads GAGVSQSPSNKVTEKGKDVELRCDPISGHTALYWYRQSLGQGLEFLIYFQGNSAPDKSGLPSDRFSAERTGGSVSTLTIQRTQQEDSAVYLCASSLSGGQPQHFGDGTRLSIL.

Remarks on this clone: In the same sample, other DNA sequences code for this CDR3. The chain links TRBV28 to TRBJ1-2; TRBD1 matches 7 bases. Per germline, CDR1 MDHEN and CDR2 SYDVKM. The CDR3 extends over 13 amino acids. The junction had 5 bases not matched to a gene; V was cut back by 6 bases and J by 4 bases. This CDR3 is CASSLGQIYGYTF. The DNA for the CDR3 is TGTGCCAGCAGCCTGGGACAGATCTATGGCTACACCTTC.

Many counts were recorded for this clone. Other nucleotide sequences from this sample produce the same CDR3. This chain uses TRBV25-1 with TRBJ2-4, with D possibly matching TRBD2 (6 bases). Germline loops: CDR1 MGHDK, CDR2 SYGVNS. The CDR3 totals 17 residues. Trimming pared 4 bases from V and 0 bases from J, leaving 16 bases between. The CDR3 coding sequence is TGTGCCAGCAGTGCTGGGACGGGAGATCTAGCCAAAAACATTCAGTACTTC. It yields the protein CASSAGTGDLAKNIQYF.

The CDR3 loop reads CASSQATANYGYTF. CDR3 bases: TGTGCCAGCAGCCAGGCGACAGCTAACTATGGCTACACCTTC. This chain links TRBV4-2 with TRBJ1-2; the D gene is possibly TRBD1 (5 bases). V lost 3 bases and J lost 0, with 8 bases in between. CDR3 size: 14 residues. The germline gives CDR1 LGHNA, CDR2 YNFKEQ.

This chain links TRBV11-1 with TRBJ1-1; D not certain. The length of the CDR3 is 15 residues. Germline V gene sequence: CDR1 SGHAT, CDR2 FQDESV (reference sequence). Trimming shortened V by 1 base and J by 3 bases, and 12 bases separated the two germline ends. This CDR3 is CASSLGSGADTEAFF. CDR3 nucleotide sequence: TGTGCCAGCAGCTTAGGTAGCGGCGCCGACACTGAAGCTTTCTTT. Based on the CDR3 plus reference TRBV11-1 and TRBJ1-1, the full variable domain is EAEVAQSPRYKITEKSQAVAFWCDPISGHATLYWYRQILGQGPELLVQFQDESVVDDSQLPKDRFSAERLKGVDSTLKIQPAELGDSAMYLCASSLGSGADTEAFFGQGTRLTVV.

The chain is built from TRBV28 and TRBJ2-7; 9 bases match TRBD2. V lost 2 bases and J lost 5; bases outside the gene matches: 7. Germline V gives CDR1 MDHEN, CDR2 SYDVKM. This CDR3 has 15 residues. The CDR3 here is CASSLPSSGTNEQYF. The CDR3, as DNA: TGTGCCAGCAGTTTACCCTCTAGCGGGACAAACGAGCAGTACTTC.

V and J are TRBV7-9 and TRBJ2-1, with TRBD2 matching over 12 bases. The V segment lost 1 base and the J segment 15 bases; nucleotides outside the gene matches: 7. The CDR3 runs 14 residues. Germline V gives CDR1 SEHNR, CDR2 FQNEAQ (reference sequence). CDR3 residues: CASSLDILAGGVFF. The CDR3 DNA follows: TGTGCCAGCAGCTTAGATATCCTAGCGGGAGGGGTGTTCTTC.

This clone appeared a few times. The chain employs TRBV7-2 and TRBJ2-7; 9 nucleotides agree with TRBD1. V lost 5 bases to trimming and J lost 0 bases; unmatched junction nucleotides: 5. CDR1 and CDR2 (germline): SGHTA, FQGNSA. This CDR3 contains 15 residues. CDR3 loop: CASSPGQGRSYEQYF. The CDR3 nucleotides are TGTGCCAGCAGCCCTGGACAGGGGCGCTCCTACGAGCAGTACTTC.

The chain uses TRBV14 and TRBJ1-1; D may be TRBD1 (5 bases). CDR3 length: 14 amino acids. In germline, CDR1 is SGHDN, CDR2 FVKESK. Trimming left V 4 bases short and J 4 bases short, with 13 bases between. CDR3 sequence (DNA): TGTGCCAGCAGCCCCGGGGCAGGGCGCACTGAAGCTTTCTTT. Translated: CASSPGAGRTEAFF.

The CDR3 reads CASSVSGTGRVEQYF. In DNA form, the CDR3 reads TGTGCCAGCAGCGTATCCGGGACGGGACGGGTCGAGCAGTACTTC. This rearrangement joins TRBV9 to TRBJ2-7; D is tentatively TRBD1 or TRBD2 (5 bases each). This CDR3 has 15 amino acids. Germline values: CDR1 SGDLS, CDR2 YYNGEE. V was cut by 1 base and J by 6 bases, with 17 bases left in between.

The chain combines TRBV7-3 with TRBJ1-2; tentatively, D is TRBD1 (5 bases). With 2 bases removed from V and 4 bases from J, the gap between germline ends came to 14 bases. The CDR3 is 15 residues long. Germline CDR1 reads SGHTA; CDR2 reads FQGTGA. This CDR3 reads CASSLGAEMSYGYTF. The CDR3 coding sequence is TGTGCCAGCAGCTTAGGGGCGGAAATGAGCTATGGCTACACCTTC.

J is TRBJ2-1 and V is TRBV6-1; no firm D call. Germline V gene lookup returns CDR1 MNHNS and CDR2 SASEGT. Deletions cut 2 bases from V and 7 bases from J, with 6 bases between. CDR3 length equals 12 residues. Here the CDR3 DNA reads TGTGCCAGCAGTGAATTAGGTAATGAGCAGTTCTTC. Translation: CASSELGNEQFF.

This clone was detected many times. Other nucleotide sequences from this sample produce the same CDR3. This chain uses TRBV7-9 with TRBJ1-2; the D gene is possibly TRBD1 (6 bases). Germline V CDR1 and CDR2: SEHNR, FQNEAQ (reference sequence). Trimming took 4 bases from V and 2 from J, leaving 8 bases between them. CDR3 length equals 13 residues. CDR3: CASSWGQNYGYTF. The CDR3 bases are TGTGCCAGCAGCTGGGGACAAAACTATGGCTACACCTTC.

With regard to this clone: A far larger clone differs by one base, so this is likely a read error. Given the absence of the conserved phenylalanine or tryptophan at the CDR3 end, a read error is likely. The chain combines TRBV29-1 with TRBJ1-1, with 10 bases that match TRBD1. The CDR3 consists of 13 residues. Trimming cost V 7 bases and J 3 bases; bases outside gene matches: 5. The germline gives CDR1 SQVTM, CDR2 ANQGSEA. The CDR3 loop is CSGGQGRDTEAFL. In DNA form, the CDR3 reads TGCAGCGGGGGACAGGGGAGGGACACTGAAGCTTTCCTT.

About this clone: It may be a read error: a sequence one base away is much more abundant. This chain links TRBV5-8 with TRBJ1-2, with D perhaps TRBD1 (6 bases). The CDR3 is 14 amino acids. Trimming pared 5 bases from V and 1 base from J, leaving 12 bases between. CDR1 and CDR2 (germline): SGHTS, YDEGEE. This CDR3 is CASRRDIFNYGYTF. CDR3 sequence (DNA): TGTGCCAGCAGACGGGACATCTTTAACTATGGCTACACCTTC.

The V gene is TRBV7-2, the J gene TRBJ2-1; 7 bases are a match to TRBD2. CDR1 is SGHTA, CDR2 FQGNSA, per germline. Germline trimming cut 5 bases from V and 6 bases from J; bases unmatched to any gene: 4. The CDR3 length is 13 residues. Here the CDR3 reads CASSIGLGNEQFF. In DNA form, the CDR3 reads TGTGCCAGCAGCATAGGACTAGGCAATGAGCAGTTCTTC.

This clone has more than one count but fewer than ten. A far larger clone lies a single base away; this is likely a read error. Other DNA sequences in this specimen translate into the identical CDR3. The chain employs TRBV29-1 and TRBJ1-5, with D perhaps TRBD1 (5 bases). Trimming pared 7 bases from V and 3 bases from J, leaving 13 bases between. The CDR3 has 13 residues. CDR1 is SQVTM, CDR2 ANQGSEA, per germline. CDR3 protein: CSASDRNNQPQHF. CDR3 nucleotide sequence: TGCAGCGCATCAGACAGAAACAATCAGCCCCAGCATTTT.

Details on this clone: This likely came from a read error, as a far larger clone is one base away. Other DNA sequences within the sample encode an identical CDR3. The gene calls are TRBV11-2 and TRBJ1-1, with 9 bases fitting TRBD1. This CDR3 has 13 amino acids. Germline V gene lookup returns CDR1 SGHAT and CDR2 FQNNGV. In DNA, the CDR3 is TGTGCCAGTAGCTTGGACAGGGGCACTGAAGCTTTCTTT. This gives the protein CASSLDRGTEAFF.

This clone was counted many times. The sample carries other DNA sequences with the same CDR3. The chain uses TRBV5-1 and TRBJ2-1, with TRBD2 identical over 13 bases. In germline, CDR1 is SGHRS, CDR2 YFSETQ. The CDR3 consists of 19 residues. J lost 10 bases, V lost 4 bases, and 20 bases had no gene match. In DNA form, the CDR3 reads TGCGCCAGCAGCCCCGGGACTAGCGGGATGAGTGTTGGTTATCTCGAGCAGTTCTTC. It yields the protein CASSPGTSGMSVGYLEQFF.

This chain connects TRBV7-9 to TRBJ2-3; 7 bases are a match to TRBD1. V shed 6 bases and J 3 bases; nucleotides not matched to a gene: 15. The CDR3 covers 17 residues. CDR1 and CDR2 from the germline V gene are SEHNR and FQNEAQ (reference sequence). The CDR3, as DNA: TGTGCCAGCAGGGACGACAGGACAGGCCTGGGTACAGATACGCAGTATTTT. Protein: CASRDDRTGLGTDTQYF. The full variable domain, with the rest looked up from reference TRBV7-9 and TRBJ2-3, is DTGVSQNPRHKITKRGQNVTFRCDPISEHNRLYWYRQTLGQGPEFLTYFQNEAQLEKSRLLSDRFSAERPKGSFSTLEIQRTEQGDSAMYLCASRDDRTGLGTDTQYFGPGTRLTVL.

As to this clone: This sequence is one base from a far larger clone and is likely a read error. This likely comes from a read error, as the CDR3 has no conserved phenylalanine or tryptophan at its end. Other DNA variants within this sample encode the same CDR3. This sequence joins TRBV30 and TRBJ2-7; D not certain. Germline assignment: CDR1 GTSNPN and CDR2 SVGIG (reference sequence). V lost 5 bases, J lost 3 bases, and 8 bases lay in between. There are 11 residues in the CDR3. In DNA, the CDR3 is TGTGCCTGGGAACGTAACTACGAGCAGTACCTC. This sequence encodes CAWERNYEQYL.

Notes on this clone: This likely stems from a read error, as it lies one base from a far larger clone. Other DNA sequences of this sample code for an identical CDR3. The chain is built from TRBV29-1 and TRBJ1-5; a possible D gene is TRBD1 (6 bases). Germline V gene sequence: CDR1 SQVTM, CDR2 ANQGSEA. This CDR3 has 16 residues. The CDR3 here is CSAGGGRSSSNQPQHF. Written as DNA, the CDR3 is TGCAGCGCCGGTGGGGGCAGGAGTTCCAGCAATCAGCCTCAGCATTTT. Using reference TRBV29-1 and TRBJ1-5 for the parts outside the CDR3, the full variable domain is SAVISQKPSRDICQRGTSLTIQCQVDSQVTMMFWYRQQPGQSLTLIATANQGSEATYESGFVIDKFPISRPNLTFSTLTVSNMSPEDSSIYLCSAGGGRSSSNQPQHFGDGTRLSIL.

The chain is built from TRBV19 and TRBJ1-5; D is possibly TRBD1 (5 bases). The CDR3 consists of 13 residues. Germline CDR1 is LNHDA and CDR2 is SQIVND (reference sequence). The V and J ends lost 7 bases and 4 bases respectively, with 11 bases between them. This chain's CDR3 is CASTLGLNQPQHF. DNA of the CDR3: TGTGCCAGTACCTTGGGACTTAATCAGCCCCAGCATTTT.

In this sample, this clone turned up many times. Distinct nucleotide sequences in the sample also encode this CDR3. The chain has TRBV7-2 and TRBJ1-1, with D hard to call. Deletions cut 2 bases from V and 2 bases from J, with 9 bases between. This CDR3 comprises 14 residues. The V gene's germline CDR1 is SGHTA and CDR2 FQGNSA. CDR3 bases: TGTGCCAGCAGCTTAATGCCACTAAACACTGAAGCTTTCTTT. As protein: CASSLMPLNTEAFF.

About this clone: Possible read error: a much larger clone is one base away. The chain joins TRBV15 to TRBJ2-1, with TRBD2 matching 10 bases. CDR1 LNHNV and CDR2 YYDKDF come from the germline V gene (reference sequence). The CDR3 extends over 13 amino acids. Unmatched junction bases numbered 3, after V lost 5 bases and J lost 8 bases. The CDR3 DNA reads TGTGCCACCAGCGGAGGGACTAGCGATGAGCAGTTCTTC. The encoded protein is CATSGGTSDEQFF.